The 7 T cell receptor beta chains below all came from one sample that was sequenced in a study of T cell responses to AZD1222 COVID-19 vaccine. Clones were read by immunoSEQ multiplex PCR, and TCRdb kept only the in-frame ones, dropping some. The repertoire consists of approximately 150,000 clones, with approximately 90% occurring once and the leading ten covering less than 1.5%. Specimen: peripheral blood, collected 28 days after the second AZD1222 dose. These TCRs come from an adult who received the AZD1222 COVID-19 vaccine.

This clone was counted only a few times. Here the CDR3 reads CASSVAGSANYEQYF. CDR3 DNA: TGTGCCAGCAGCGTAGCAGGGAGCGCAAACTACGAGCAGTACTTC. This rearrangement joins TRBV9 to TRBJ2-7, with D perhaps assigned TRBD1 or TRBD2 (5 bases each). The germline CDR1 and CDR2 sequences are SGDLS and YYNGEE. The CDR3 sequence is 15 residues long. V dropped 0 bases and J dropped 3 bases, with 13 bases sitting between them. The whole variable domain, filled in from reference TRBV9 and TRBJ2-7, reads DSGVTQTPKHLITATGQRVTLRCSPRSGDLSVYWYQQSLDQGLQFLIQYYNGEERAKGNILERFSAQQFPDLHSELNLSSLELGDSALYFCASSVAGSANYEQYFGPGTRLTVT.

V gene TRBV16 combines with J gene TRBJ1-1, with 8 bases matching TRBD1. Germline V gene data show CDR1 as KGHSY and CDR2 as FQNENV. The CDR3 sequence is 13 residues long. Trimming at V came to 5 bases and at J to 5 bases, leaving 4 bases not matched to a gene. CDR3: CASSYRGGTEAFF. The CDR3 DNA follows: TGTGCCAGCAGCTACAGGGGGGGAACTGAAGCTTTCTTT.

The chain is built from TRBV11-3 and TRBJ2-5; TRBD1 is a possible D gene (6 bases). The ends were cut back, 6 bases at V and 6 bases at J, with 20 bases in the middle. Germline lookup yields CDR1 SGHNT and CDR2 YENEEA. The CDR3 has 15 amino acids. Here the CDR3 reads CASSPTGLEGQTQYF. The CDR3 nucleotides are TGTGCCAGCAGTCCAACAGGGCTTGAAGGACAGACCCAGTACTTC. Full variable domain (outside the CDR3, taken from reference TRBV11-3 and TRBJ2-5): EAGVVQSPRYKIIEKKQPVAFWCNPISGHNTLYWYLQNLGQGPELLIRYENEEAVDDSQLPKDRFSAERLKGVDSTLKIQPAELGDSAVYLCASSPTGLEGQTQYFGPGTRLLVL.

The chain links TRBV27 to TRBJ2-7; D is uncertain. CDR3 size: 15 residues. Germline V gene sequence: CDR1 MNHEY, CDR2 SMNVEV (reference sequence). Trimming stripped 0 bases from V and 0 bases from J, with 9 bases between. CDR3: CASSLSRTTSYEQYF. The DNA for the CDR3 is TGTGCCAGCAGTTTATCCCGGACGACCTCCTACGAGCAGTACTTC.

The J gene is TRBJ1-1, the V gene TRBV10-2; D remains unclear. V was shortened by 2 bases and J by 1 base, with 8 bases between the two germline ends. Per germline, CDR1 WSHSY and CDR2 SAAADI. This CDR3 comprises 14 residues. CDR3 loop: CASSERETNTEAFF. CDR3 DNA: TGCGCCAGCAGTGAGAGAGAAACGAACACTGAAGCTTTCTTT.

The chain combines TRBV7-6 with TRBJ2-1; D might be TRBD2 (6 bases). V was pared by 1 base and J by 0 bases, with 10 bases between. The CDR3 runs 16 residues. The germline V gene has CDR1 SGHVS and CDR2 FNYEAQ. Here the CDR3 reads CASSLVVRGSYNEQFF. In DNA form, the CDR3 reads TGTGCCAGCAGCTTAGTAGTGCGGGGCTCCTACAATGAGCAGTTCTTC.

The J gene is TRBJ2-5, the V gene TRBV19; D remains ambiguous. The CDR3 covers 12 residues. The germline CDR1 and CDR2 sequences are LNHDA and SQIVND (reference sequence). Trimming shortened V by 2 bases and J by 5 bases, and 6 bases separated the two germline ends. The DNA of the CDR3 is TGTGCCAGTAGTATAAATCGGGAGACCCAGTACTTC. Translating it yields CASSINRETQYF.